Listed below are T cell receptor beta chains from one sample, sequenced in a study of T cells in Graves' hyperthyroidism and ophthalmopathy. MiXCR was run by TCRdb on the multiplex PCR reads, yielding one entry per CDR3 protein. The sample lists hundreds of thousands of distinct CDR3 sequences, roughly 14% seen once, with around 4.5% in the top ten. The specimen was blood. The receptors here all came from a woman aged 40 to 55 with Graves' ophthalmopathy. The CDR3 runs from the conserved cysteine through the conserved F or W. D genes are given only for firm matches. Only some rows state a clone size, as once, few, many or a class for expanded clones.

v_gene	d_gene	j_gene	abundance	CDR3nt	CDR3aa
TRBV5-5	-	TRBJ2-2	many	TGTGCCAGCAGGACCATCACCGGGGAGCTGTTTTTT	CASRTITGELFF
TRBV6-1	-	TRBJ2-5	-	TGTGCCAGTAGCCCTAAAGTGGTGCCGGAGACCCAGTACTTC	CASSPKVVPETQYF
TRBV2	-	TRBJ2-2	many	TGTGCCAGCAGTCCTTGGGTGAACACCGGGGAGCTGTTTTTT	CASSPWVNTGELFF
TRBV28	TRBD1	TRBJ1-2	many	TGTGCCAGCAGTGGGGGGACAGGGGGTGGCTACACCTTC	CASSGGTGGGYTF
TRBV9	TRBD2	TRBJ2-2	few	TGTGCCAGCAGCGTAGGGGGGGGGATCACCGGGGAGCTGTTTTTT	CASSVGGGITGELFF
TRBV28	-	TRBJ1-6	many	TGTGCCAGCACCACAGGGACCAATTATAACTCACCCCTCCACTTT	CASTTGTNYNSPLHF
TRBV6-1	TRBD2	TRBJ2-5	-	TGTGCCAGCAGTGAAGAAGGCGGGGGAACATACCAAGAGACCCAGTACTTC	CASSEEGGGTYQETQYF
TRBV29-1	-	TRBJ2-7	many	TGCAGCGGCAGGGTTCCAGGGTACGAGCAGTACTTC	CSGRVPGYEQYF
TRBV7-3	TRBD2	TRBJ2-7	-	TGTGCCAGCAGCTTTGGACTAGCGGGAGTTGCCGAGCAGTACTTC	CASSFGLAGVAEQYF
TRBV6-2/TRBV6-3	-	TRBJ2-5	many	TGTGCCAGCAGTTTCGTCCGAGGGGGGATTCAAGAGACCCAGTACTTC	CASSFVRGGIQETQYF
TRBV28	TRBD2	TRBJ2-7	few	TGTGCCACCGAAAATAGCGGGAGGAGTTACGAGCAGTACTTC	CATENSGRSYEQYF
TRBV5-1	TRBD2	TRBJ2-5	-	TGCGCCAGCAACCGACTAGCGGGACGGGAGACCCAGTACTTC	CASNRLAGRETQYF
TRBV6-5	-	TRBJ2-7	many	TGTGCCAGCAGTTACTCGTATCAACAGCTCTCCTACGAGCAGTACTTC	CASSYSYQQLSYEQYF
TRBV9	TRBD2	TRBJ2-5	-	TGTGCCAGCAGCGTAGGGGCCGGGAGGCTCAACGGCGAGACCCAGTACTTC	CASSVGAGRLNGETQYF
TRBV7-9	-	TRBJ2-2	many	TGTGCCAGCAGCCCTGGAATCGGGGAGCTGTTTTTT	CASSPGIGELFF
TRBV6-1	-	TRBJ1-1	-	TGTGCCAGCAGTGCGGGCAGTTTCCTGAACACTGAAGCTTTCTTT	CASSAGSFLNTEAFF
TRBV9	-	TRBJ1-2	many	TGTGCCAGCAGCGTAGACTTATCGACCTCTTGGGGCTACACCTTC	CASSVDLSTSWGYTF
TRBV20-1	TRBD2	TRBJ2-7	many	TGCAGTGCCGATCTAGCGGGAGGGTCCTACGAGCAGTACTTC	CSADLAGGSYEQYF
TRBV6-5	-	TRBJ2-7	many	TGTGCCAGCAGTCCCCTTAATGGACCCGAATCCTACGAGCAGTACTTC	CASSPLNGPESYEQYF
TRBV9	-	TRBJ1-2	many	TGTGCCAGCAGCGTAGATTTGAGGGTTTATGGCTACACCTTC	CASSVDLRVYGYTF
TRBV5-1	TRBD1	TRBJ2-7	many	TGCGCCAGCAGCGTCAACAGGGGGCTCGACGAGCAGTACTTC	CASSVNRGLDEQYF
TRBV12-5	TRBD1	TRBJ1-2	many	TGTGCTAGTGGTTTGGACCACGACAGGGGTGACTATGGCTACACCTTC	CASGLDHDRGDYGYTF
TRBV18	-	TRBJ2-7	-	TGTGCCAGCTCACCACCGTCACCGGCCTACGAGCAGTACTTC	CASSPPSPAYEQYF
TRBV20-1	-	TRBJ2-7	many	TGCAGTGCTAGCCGGCCAAACTACGAGCAGTACTTC	CSASRPNYEQYF
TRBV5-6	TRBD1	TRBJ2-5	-	TGTGCCAGCAGCTTTGGGACAGGGGGGCAGACCCAGTACTTC	CASSFGTGGQTQYF
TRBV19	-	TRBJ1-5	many	TGTGCCAGTAGTCCTCTTTATCAGCCCCAGCATTTT	CASSPLYQPQHF
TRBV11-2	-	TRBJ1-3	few	TGTGCCAGCAGCTCTCCCTTTGGGGCATCGCAGCAAAACACCATATATTTT	CASSSPFGASQQNTIYF
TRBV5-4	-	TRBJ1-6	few	TGTGCCAGCAGACCGACAGGCAATTCACCCCTCCACTTT	CASRPTGNSPLHF
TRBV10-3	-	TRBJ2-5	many	TGTGCCATCAGTGAGTCGAGTGAGACCCAGTACTTC	CAISESSETQYF
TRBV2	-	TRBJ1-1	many	TGTGCCAGCAATGAACAGGGCGCTACTGAAGCTTTCTTT	CASNEQGATEAFF
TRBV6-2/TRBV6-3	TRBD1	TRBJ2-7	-	TGTGCCAGCAATTTAGCCGGGACAGGGGCTGGGGAGCAGTACTTC	CASNLAGTGAGEQYF
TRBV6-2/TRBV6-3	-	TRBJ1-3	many	TGTGCCAGCAGCAGACTCCTGAGCTCTGGAAACACCATATATTTT	CASSRLLSSGNTIYF
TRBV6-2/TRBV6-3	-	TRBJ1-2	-	TGTGCCAGCACTACCCCTTTATTCGGCTACACCTTC	CASTTPLFGYTF
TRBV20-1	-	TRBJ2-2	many	TGCAGTGCTAGTCCGCGCGGCAGGGGGCTTCTAGCGGTAGAGCTGTTTTTT	CSASPRGRGLLAVELFF
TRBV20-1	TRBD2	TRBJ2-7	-	TGCAGTGCTAGAGGATCTAGCGGGACCTCCTACGAGCAGTACTTC	CSARGSSGTSYEQYF
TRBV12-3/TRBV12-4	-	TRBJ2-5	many	TGTGCCAGCAGTTTATTCGGGCTAGCCTTGCAAGAGACCCAGTACTTC	CASSLFGLALQETQYF
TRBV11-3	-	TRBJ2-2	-	TGTGCCAGCAGCTTATCGACTGAGAATGCCGGGGAGCTGTTTTTT	CASSLSTENAGELFF
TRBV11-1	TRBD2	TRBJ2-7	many	TGTGCCAGCAGCTCCCGGACTAGCGGGCCCTCCTACGAGCAGTACTTC	CASSSRTSGPSYEQYF
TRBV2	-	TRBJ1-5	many	TGTGCCAGCAGTGAACCGGGGGGCATCGATCAGCCCCAGCATTTT	CASSEPGGIDQPQHF
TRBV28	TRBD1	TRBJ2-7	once	TGTGCCAGCAGTCCCCCGGACAGGTGGGACGAGCAGTACTTC	CASSPPDRWDEQYF